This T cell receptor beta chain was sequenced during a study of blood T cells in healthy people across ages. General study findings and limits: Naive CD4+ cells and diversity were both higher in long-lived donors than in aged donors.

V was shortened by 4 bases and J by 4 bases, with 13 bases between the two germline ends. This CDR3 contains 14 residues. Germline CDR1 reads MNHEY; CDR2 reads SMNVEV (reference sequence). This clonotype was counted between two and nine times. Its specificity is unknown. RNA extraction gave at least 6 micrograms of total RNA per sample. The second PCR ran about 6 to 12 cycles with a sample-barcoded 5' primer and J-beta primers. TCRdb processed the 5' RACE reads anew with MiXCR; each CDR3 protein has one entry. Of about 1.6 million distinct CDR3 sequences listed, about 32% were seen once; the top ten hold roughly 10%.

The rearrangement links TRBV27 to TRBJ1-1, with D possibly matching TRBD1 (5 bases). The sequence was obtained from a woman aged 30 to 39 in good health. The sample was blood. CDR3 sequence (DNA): TGTGCCAGCAGTTCAGGGTTTAGTTTCACTGAAGCTTTCTTT. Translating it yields CASSSGFSFTEAFF.